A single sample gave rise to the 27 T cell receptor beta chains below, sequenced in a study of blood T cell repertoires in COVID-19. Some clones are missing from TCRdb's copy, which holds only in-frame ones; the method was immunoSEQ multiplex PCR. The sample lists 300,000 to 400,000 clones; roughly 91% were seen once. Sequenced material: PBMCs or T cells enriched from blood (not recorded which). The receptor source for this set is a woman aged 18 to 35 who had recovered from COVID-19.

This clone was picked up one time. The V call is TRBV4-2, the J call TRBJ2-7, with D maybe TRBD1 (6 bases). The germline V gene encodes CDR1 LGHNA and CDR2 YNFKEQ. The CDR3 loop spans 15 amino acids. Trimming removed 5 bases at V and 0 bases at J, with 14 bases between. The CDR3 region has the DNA TGTGCCAGCAGCTCCGGGACACAAAGCTCCTACGAGCAGTACTTC. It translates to CASSSGTQSSYEQYF.

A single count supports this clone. The CDR3 nucleotides read TGTGCCTGGAGTCTCCAACGTGGGGGGACCCAGTGGCCCCAGCATTTT. It codes for CAWSLQRGGTQWPQHF. The chain is built from TRBV30 and TRBJ1-5; a weak D match, TRBD1 (5 bases). Germline V gene data show CDR1 as GTSNPN and CDR2 as SVGIG (reference sequence). The CDR3 is 16 amino acids. V was cut by 2 bases and J by 9 bases, with 23 bases left in between.

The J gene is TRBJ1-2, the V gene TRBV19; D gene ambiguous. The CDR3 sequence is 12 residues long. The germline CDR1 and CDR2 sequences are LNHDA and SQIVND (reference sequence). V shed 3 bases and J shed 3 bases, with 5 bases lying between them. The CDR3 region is CASSMPDYGYTF. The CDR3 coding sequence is TGTGCCAGTAGTATGCCGGACTATGGCTACACCTTC.

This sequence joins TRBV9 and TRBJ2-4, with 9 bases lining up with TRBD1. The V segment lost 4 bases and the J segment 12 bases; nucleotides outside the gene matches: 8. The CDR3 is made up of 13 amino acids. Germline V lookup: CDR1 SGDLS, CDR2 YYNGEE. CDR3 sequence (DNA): TGTGCCAGCAGCCAAGGACAGGGGCTCCATCAGTACTTC. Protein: CASSQGQGLHQYF.

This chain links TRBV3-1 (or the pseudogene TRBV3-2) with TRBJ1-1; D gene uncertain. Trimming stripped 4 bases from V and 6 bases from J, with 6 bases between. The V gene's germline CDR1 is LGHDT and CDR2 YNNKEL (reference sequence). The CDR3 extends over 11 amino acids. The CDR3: CASSPTPEAFF. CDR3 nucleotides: TGTGCCAGCAGCCCTACCCCTGAAGCTTTCTTT.

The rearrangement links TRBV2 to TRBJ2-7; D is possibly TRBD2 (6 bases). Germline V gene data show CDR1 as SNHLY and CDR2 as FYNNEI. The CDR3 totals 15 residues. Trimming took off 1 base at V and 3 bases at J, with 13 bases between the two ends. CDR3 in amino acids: CASSEEEGWNYEQYF. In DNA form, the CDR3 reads TGTGCCAGCAGTGAAGAGGAGGGTTGGAACTACGAGCAGTACTTC.

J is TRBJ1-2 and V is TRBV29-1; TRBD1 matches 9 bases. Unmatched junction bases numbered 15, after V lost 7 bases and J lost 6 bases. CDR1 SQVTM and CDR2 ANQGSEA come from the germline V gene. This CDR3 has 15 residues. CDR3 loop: CSGAGTGFIGDGYTF. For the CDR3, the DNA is TGCAGCGGGGCGGGGACAGGGTTCATAGGAGATGGCTACACCTTC.

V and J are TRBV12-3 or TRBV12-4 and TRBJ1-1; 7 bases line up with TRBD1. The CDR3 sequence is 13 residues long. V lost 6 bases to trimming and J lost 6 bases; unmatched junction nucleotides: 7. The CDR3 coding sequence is TGTGCCAGCAGCCAAAGCAGGGGGGCTGAAGCTTTCTTT. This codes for CASSQSRGAEAFF.

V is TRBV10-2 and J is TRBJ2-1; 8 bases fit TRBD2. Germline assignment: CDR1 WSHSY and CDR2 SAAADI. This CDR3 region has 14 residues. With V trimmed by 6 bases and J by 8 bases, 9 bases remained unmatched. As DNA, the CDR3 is TGCGCCAGCAGGCTGACAGCGGGGGTGGATGAGCAGTTCTTC. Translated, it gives CASRLTAGVDEQFF.

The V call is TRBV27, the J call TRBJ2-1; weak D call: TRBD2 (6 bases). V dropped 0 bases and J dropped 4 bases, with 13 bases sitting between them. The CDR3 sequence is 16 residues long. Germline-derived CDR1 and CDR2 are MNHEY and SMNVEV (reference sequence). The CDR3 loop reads CASSLSWDLKYNEQFF. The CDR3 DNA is TGTGCCAGCAGTTTATCGTGGGACTTAAAGTACAATGAGCAGTTCTTC.

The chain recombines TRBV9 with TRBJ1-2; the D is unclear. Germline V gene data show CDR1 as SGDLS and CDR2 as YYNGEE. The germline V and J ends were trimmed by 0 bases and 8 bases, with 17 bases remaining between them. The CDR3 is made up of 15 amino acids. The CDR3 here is CASSVGALINVGYTF. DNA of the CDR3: TGTGCCAGCAGCGTAGGAGCCTTGATAAATGTAGGCTACACCTTC.

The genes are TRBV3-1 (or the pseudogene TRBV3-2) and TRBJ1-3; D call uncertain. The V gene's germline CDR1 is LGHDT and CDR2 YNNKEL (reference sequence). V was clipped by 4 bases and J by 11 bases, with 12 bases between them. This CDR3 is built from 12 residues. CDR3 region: CASSLSGLPIYF. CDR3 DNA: TGTGCCAGCAGCCTATCAGGCCTCCCCATATATTTT.

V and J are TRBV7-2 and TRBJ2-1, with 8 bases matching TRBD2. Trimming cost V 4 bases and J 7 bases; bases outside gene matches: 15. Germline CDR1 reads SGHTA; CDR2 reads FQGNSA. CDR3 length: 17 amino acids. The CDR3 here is CASSYLVWALAGNEQFF. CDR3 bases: TGTGCCAGCAGCTACTTAGTGTGGGCCCTAGCGGGTAATGAGCAGTTCTTC.

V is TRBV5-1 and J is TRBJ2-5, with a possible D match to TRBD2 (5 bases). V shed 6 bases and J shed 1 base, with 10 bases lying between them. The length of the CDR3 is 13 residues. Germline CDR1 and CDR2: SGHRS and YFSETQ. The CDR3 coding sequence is TGCGCCAGCACCGCACGGGGCCAAGAGACCCAGTACTTC. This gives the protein CASTARGQETQYF.

The CDR3 bases are TGTGCCAGCAGCCAAGAAGGACAGCAGCTAACTGGCTACACCTTC. Encoded protein: CASSQEGQQLTGYTF. This chain joins TRBV4-2 and TRBJ1-2; D is possibly TRBD1 (6 bases). The CDR3 consists of 15 residues. Germline V gene lookup returns CDR1 LGHNA and CDR2 YNFKEQ. The ends were cut back, 0 bases at V and 7 bases at J, with 15 bases in the middle.

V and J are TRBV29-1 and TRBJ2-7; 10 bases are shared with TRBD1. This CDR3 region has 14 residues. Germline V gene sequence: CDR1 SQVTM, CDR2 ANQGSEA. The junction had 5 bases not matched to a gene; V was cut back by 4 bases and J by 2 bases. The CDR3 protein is CSVGSGTGAYEQYF. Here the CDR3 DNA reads TGCAGCGTTGGGTCCGGGACAGGGGCCTACGAGCAGTACTTC.

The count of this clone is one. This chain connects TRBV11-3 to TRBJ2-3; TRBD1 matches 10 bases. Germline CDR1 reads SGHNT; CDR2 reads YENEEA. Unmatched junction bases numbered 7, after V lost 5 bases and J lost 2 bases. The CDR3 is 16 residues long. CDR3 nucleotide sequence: TGTGCCAGCAGCCCCGCGGGACAGGGGTACACAGATACGCAGTATTTT. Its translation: CASSPAGQGYTDTQYF.

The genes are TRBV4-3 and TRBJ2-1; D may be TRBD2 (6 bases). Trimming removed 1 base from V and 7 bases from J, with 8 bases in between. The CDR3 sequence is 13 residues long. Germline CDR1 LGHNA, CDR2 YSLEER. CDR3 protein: CASSQGRENEQFF. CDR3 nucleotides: TGCGCCAGCAGCCAAGGGAGGGAAAATGAGCAGTTCTTC.

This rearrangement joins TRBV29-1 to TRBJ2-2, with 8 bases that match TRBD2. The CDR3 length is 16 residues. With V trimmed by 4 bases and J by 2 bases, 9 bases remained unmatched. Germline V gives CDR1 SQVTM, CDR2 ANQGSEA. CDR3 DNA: TGCAGCGTTGGGGTTTTGCGGGGGGACAACACCGGGGAGCTGTTTTTT. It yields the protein CSVGVLRGDNTGELFF.

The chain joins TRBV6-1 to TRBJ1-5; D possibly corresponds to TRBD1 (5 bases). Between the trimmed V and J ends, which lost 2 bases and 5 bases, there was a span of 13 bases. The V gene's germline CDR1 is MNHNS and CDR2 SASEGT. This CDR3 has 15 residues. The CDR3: CASSEHGGDYQPQHF. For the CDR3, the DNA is TGTGCCAGCAGTGAACATGGAGGGGACTATCAGCCCCAGCATTTT.

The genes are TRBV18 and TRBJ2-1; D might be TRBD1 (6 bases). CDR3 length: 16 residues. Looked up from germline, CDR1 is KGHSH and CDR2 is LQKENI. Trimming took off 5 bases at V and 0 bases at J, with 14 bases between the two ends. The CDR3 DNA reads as TGTGCCAGCTCATCGGGACAAGATAGCTCCTACAATGAGCAGTTCTTC. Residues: CASSSGQDSSYNEQFF.

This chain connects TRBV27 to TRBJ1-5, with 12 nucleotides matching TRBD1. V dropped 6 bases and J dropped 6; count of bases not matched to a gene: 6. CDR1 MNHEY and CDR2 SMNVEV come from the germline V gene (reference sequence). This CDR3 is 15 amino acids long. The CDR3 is CASSQGQGASQPQHF. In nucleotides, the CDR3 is TGTGCCAGCAGCCAGGGACAGGGGGCAAGTCAGCCCCAGCATTTT.

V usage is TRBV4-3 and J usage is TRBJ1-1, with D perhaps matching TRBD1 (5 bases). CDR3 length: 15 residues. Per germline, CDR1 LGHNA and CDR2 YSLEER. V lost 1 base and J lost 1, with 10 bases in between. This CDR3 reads CASSQGRDSNTEAFF. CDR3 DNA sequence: TGCGCCAGCAGCCAAGGGAGGGACTCGAACACTGAAGCTTTCTTT.

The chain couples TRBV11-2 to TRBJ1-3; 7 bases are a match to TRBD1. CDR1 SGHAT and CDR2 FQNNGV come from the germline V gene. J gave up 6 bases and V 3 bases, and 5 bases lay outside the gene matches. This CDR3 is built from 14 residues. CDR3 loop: CASSLGQGVNTIYF. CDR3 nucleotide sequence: TGTGCCAGCAGCTTGGGTCAGGGGGTAAACACCATATATTTT.

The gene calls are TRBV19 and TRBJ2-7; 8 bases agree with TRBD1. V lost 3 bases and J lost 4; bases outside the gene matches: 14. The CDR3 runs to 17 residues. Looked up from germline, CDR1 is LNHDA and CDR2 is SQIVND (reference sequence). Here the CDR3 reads CASSISRSGQGAYEQYF. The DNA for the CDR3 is TGTGCCAGTAGTATTTCGCGGAGTGGGCAGGGGGCGTACGAGCAGTACTTC. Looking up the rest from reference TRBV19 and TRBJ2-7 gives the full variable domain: DGGITQSPKYLFRKEGQNVTLSCEQNLNHDAMYWYRQDPGQGLRLIYYSQIVNDFQKGDIAEGYSVSREKKESFPLTVTSAQKNPTAFYLCASSISRSGQGAYEQYFGPGTRLTVT.

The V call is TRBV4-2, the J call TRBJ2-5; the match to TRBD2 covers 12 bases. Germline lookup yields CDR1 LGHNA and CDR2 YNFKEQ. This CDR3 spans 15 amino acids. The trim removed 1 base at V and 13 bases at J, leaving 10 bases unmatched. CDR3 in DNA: TGTGCCAGCAGCCAAGTCGCGGCTAGCGGGGGGGAGGCGTACTTC. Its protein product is CASSQVAASGGEAYF.

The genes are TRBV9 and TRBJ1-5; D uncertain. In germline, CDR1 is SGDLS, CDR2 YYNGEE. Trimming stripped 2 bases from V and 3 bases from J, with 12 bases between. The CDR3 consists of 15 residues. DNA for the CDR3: TGTGCCAGCAGCGTGAGCTCCTCTCTCAATCAGCCCCAGCATTTT. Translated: CASSVSSSLNQPQHF. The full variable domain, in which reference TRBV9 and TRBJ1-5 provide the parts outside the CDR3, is DSGVTQTPKHLITATGQRVTLRCSPRSGDLSVYWYQQSLDQGLQFLIQYYNGEERAKGNILERFSAQQFPDLHSELNLSSLELGDSALYFCASSVSSSLNQPQHFGDGTRLSIL.